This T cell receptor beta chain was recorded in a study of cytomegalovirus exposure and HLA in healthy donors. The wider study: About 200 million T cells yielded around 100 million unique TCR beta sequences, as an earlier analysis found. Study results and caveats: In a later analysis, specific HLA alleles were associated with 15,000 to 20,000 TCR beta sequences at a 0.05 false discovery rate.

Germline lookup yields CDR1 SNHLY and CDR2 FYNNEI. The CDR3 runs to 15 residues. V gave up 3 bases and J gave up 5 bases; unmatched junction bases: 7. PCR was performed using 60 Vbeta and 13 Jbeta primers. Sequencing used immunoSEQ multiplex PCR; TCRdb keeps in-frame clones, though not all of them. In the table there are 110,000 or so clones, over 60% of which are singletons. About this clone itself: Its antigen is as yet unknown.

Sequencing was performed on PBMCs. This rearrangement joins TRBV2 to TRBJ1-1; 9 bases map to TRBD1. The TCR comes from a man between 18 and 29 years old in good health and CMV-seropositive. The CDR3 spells CASSDRTGAVTEAFF. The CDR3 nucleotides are TGTGCCAGCAGTGACAGGACAGGGGCTGTGACTGAAGCTTTCTTT.